The TCR beta chain described here comes from a study of shared clonotypes between healthy human individuals. The method was immunoSEQ multiplex PCR; TCRdb's version includes in-frame clones alone and lacks a portion of them. The profile shows around 2.5 million clones, 93% of them singletons. Points from the study as a whole: Despite large depth, sorted-subset datasets appeared incompletely sequenced.

About this clone: Its antigen is not known.

The clonotype was recovered from a man aged 18 to 29 in good health. Some clones in this sample may be carry-over from other donors' samples. Specimen: naive CD4+ T cells from PBMCs. The subset is: CD45RA+ positively selected.

The CDR3 sequence is CAIRHRDTGGDTQYF. DNA for the CDR3: TGTGCCATCAGACACCGGGACACTGGAGGAGATACGCAGTATTTT. V is TRBV10-3 and J is TRBJ2-3; TRBD1 might be the D (6 bases). CDR3 length equals 15 residues. The germline CDR1 and CDR2 sequences are ENHRY and SYGVKD. V lost 6 bases and J 5 bases, leaving 18 bases between the germline ends.